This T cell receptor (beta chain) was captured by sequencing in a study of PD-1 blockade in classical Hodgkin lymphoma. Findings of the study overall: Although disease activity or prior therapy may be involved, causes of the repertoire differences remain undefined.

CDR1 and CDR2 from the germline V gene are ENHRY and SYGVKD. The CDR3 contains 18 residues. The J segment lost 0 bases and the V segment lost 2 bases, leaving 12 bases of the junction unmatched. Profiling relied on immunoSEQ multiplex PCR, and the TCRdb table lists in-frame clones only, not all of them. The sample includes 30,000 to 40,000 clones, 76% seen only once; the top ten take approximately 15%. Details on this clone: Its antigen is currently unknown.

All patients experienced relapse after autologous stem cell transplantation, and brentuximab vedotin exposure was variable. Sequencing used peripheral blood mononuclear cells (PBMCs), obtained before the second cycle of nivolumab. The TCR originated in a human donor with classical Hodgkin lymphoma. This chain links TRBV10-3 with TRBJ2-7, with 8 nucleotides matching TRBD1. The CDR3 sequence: CAISEVQYPGQDSYEQYF. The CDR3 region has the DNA TGTGCCATCAGTGAGGTCCAATACCCGGGACAGGACTCCTACGAGCAGTACTTC.